The 22 T cell receptor beta chains presented below share a single source sample, sequenced in a study of OX40 agonist ivuxolimab in advanced cancers. TCRdb's copy holds only in-frame clones and misses some; the assay was immunoSEQ multiplex PCR. The table lists around 50,000 clones, approximately 80% of them singletons. The sequencing used CD4+ or CD8+ T cells sorted from blood, collected in a trial of the OX40 agonist ivuxolimab. These receptor sequences come from an adult with an advanced solid tumor such as melanoma, head and neck, liver or kidney cancer.

This clone was counted once. This sequence joins TRBV5-1 and TRBJ1-1; no firm D call. Germline CDR1 is SGHRS and CDR2 is YFSETQ. CDR3 length: 13 residues. V was pared by 0 bases and J by 4 bases, with 7 bases between. In DNA form, the CDR3 reads TGCGCCAGCAGCTTGGGGCGTGGCACTGAAGCTTTCTTT. It translates to CASSLGRGTEAFF.

V gene TRBV25-1 combines with J gene TRBJ2-1; 10 nucleotides match TRBD2. The CDR3 spans 14 residues. V lost 6 bases and J lost 9; bases outside the gene matches: 8. Germline V gene lookup returns CDR1 MGHDK and CDR2 SYGVNS. This CDR3 is CASRSSGSGTEQFF. In DNA, the CDR3 is TGTGCCAGCAGGTCTAGCGGGAGTGGAACTGAGCAGTTCTTC.

This clone was seen more than once but under ten times. This chain connects TRBV10-3 to TRBJ1-1; tentative D call: TRBD1 (5 bases). The CDR3 is 13 residues long. Germline CDR1 is ENHRY and CDR2 is SYGVKD. The V and J ends lost 4 bases and 2 bases respectively, with 8 bases between them. CDR3 in amino acids: CAISGDGNTEAFF. The CDR3 DNA reads TGTGCCATCAGTGGGGACGGTAACACTGAAGCTTTCTTT.

This clone showed up just a few times. V gene TRBV6-5 combines with J gene TRBJ2-5, with D possibly being TRBD2 (5 bases). The ends were cut back, 6 bases at V and 1 base at J, with 15 bases in the middle. The CDR3 contains 15 residues. In germline, CDR1 is MNHEY, CDR2 SVGAGI. This CDR3 reads CASRRTGRGQETQYF. In nucleotides, the CDR3 is TGTGCCAGCAGACGTACGGGCCGGGGCCAAGAGACCCAGTACTTC.

Concerning this clone: The junction and the germline gene differ at one end; a read error may be behind it. This chain links TRBV28 with TRBJ2-7; a weak D match, TRBD2 (5 bases). In germline, CDR1 is MDHEN, CDR2 SYDVKM. The CDR3 consists of 13 residues. The CDR3 loop is CASSLRALADPDF. The CDR3, as DNA: TGTGCCAGCAGTTTGAGAGCCCTAGCAGATCCAGACTTC.

This clone has a single count. The rearrangement links TRBV10-2 to TRBJ2-3; the match to TRBD2 covers 13 bases. This CDR3 comprises 14 residues. J gave up 9 bases and V 2 bases, and 2 bases lay outside the gene matches. Germline CDR1 is WSHSY and CDR2 is SAAADI. Here the CDR3 DNA reads TGCGCCAGCAGTGAGCGGACTAGCGGGAGCACGCAGTATTTT. Translation: CASSERTSGSTQYF.

The gene calls are TRBV5-1 and TRBJ1-3; TRBD1 might be the D (6 bases). CDR3 length: 14 residues. Germline V gives CDR1 SGHRS, CDR2 YFSETQ. Trimming stripped 0 bases from V and 3 bases from J, with 7 bases between. Written as DNA, the CDR3 is TGCGCCAGCAGCTTGGGGGGGCTTGGAAACACCATATATTTT. The encoded protein is CASSLGGLGNTIYF.

The gene calls are TRBV6-1 and TRBJ1-5; no firm D call. The V gene's germline CDR1 is MNHNS and CDR2 SASEGT. The V end was cut by 3 bases, the J end by 4 bases, with 7 bases between. The CDR3 spans 13 residues. CDR3 residues: CASSDNRNQPQHF. The CDR3 DNA reads as TGTGCCAGCAGTGACAACCGTAATCAGCCCCAGCATTTT.

The V call is TRBV2, the J call TRBJ1-4; D unresolved. The CDR3 contains 14 residues. Germline-derived CDR1 and CDR2 are SNHLY and FYNNEI. Trimming removed 6 bases at V and 7 bases at J, with 15 bases between. The CDR3 loop reads CASSPGLEGEKLFF. The CDR3 DNA follows: TGTGCCAGCAGCCCCGGCCTGGAGGGTGAAAAACTGTTTTTT.

The chain joins TRBV7-3 to TRBJ2-1, with TRBD2 matching over 14 bases. Germline lookup yields CDR1 SGHTA and CDR2 FQGTGA. The CDR3 length is 16 residues. V was pared by 6 bases and J by 8 bases, with 9 bases of the junction left unmatched. The DNA of the CDR3 is TGTGCCAGCAGTCGTGAAGGGACTAGCGGGAGTTATGAGCAGTTCTTC. The encoded protein is CASSREGTSGSYEQFF.

CDR3 sequence reads: CASSPGGGEKQFF. Written as DNA, the CDR3 is TGCGCCAGCAGCCCCGGGGGAGGGGAGAAACAGTTCTTC. The V call is TRBV5-1, the J call TRBJ2-1; 7 bases are a match to TRBD2. The CDR3 extends over 13 amino acids. With 4 bases clipped from V and 13 bases from J, the junction kept 11 bases outside the gene matches. In germline, CDR1 is SGHRS, CDR2 YFSETQ.

The rearrangement links TRBV14 to TRBJ2-1, with TRBD2 identical over 8 bases. The CDR3 runs 15 residues. The V and J ends lost 6 bases and 9 bases, in that order; junction bases with no gene match: 13. CDR1 is SGHDN and CDR2 is FVKESK in the germline V gene. The CDR3 bases are TGTGCCAGCAGTTTCCTAGCGGGCCTAGGGAGTGAGCAGTTCTTC. As protein: CASSFLAGLGSEQFF.

The chain has TRBV5-1 and TRBJ2-1, with TRBD2 matching over 9 bases. The CDR3 consists of 14 residues. Germline V gives CDR1 SGHRS, CDR2 YFSETQ. J gave up 3 bases and V 4 bases, and 2 bases lay outside the gene matches. The CDR3 here is CASSPAGGYNEQFF. In DNA, the CDR3 is TGCGCCAGCAGCCCAGCGGGAGGCTACAATGAGCAGTTCTTC.

The chain employs TRBV28 and TRBJ2-5, with D tentatively TRBD1 or TRBD2 (6 bases each). Germline V lookup: CDR1 MDHEN, CDR2 SYDVKM. This CDR3 contains 18 residues. The germline V and J ends were trimmed by 4 bases and 4 bases, with 25 bases remaining between them. The CDR3 DNA reads as TGTGCCAGCAGTTCGCGGCCCGGAGGGGGGAAGCTCCTAGAGACCCAGTACTTC. It encodes CASSSRPGGGKLLETQYF.

In this sample, this clone turned up a few times. CDR3 DNA: TGCGCCAGCAGCTTGTCGAGGGGGTCGGCCTTAAATTCACCCCTCCACTTT. This translates into CASSLSRGSALNSPLHF. The chain uses TRBV5-1 and TRBJ1-6; the D gene is possibly TRBD1 (6 bases). The length of the CDR3 is 17 residues. Trimming removed 1 base from V and 7 bases from J, with 18 bases in between. Germline V gene data show CDR1 as SGHRS and CDR2 as YFSETQ.

This chain uses TRBV5-1 with TRBJ2-1; 11 positions match TRBD2. Trimming cost V 4 bases and J 6 bases; bases outside gene matches: 6. CDR1 is SGHRS, CDR2 YFSETQ, per germline. The CDR3 totals 15 residues. The CDR3 here is CASSDGTSGLNEQFF. The CDR3 DNA sequence: TGCGCCAGCAGCGACGGGACTAGCGGTCTCAATGAGCAGTTCTTC.

CDR3 DNA: TGTGCCAGCAGCGCACAGGGGAGGAACACTGAAGCTTTCTTT. It codes for CASSAQGRNTEAFF. The J gene is TRBJ1-1, the V gene TRBV7-3; 7 bases are a match to TRBD1. Germline V gene data show CDR1 as SGHTA and CDR2 as FQGTGA. The CDR3 covers 14 residues. V lost 5 bases to trimming and J lost 1 base; unmatched junction nucleotides: 4. Looking up the rest from reference TRBV7-3 and TRBJ1-1 gives the full variable domain: GAGVSQTPSNKVTEKGKYVELRCDPISGHTALYWYRQSLGQGPEFLIYFQGTGAADDSGLPNDRFFAVRPEGSVSTLKIQRTERGDSAVYLCASSAQGRNTEAFFGQGTRLTVV.

The chain has TRBV7-9 and TRBJ1-4, with a tentative D call TRBD1 (5 bases). This CDR3 contains 16 residues. With 0 bases removed from V and 5 bases from J, the gap between germline ends came to 13 bases. Germline CDR1 and CDR2: SEHNR and FQNEAQ (reference sequence). The CDR3 DNA reads TGTGCCAGCAGCTTAGCGGGAGGGGCCATCAATGAAAAACTGTTTTTT. It is translated as CASSLAGGAINEKLFF.

This clone has ten or more counts. This chain joins TRBV7-6 and TRBJ2-5; TRBD2 matches 11 bases. The trim removed 2 bases at V and 5 bases at J, leaving 10 bases unmatched. The CDR3 sequence is 17 residues long. Germline CDR1 SGHVS, CDR2 FNYEAQ. The CDR3 here is CASSLKSSGRPGETQYF. For the CDR3, the DNA is TGTGCCAGCAGCTTAAAATCTAGCGGGAGGCCGGGGGAGACCCAGTACTTC.

The chain has TRBV6-6 and TRBJ2-3; 8 positions agree with TRBD2. The germline gives CDR1 MNHNY, CDR2 SVGAGI (reference sequence). This CDR3 has 15 amino acids. J lost 4 bases, V lost 6 bases, and 9 bases had no gene match. CDR3 sequence: CASSALSGAADTQYF. DNA of the CDR3: TGTGCCAGCAGCGCCCTTAGCGGGGCGGCAGATACGCAGTATTTT.

The chain is built from TRBV19 and TRBJ1-2, with 11 bases identical to TRBD1. With 4 bases clipped from V and 5 bases from J, the junction kept 12 bases outside the gene matches. Per germline, CDR1 LNHDA and CDR2 SQIVND (reference sequence). CDR3 length: 17 amino acids. The CDR3 region is CASSTRGGTGGVYGYTF. In DNA, the CDR3 is TGTGCCAGTAGTACGAGAGGCGGGACAGGGGGAGTATATGGCTACACCTTC.

A single count supports this clone. V and J are TRBV11-1 and TRBJ2-3; tentatively, D is TRBD1 (5 bases). Germline values: CDR1 SGHAT, CDR2 FQDESV (reference sequence). Trimming took 1 base from V and 7 from J, leaving 15 bases between them. The CDR3 length is 15 residues. CDR3 nucleotides: TGTGCCAGCAGCTTAGTAGTACAGGCCCCGCATACGCAGTATTTT. Translated: CASSLVVQAPHTQYF.